Listed here are 28 T cell receptor beta chains from one sample, sequenced in a study of CD8 T cells in Susac syndrome. Reverse transcription of roughly 0.5 to 1 ug RNA used random hexamers. TCRdb re-called the immunoSEQ multiplex PCR reads with MiXCR, one entry per CDR3 protein. There are about 110,000 distinct CDR3 sequences in the sample; about 95% occur only once, and roughly 0.096% lies in the top ten. The sample consisted of CD4+ T cells from PBMCs. The receptors stem from a human donor in good health.

This sequence joins TRBV5-1 and TRBJ1-2; 12 bases map to TRBD1. CDR1 and CDR2 (germline): SGHRS, YFSETQ. J was trimmed by 7 bases and V by 4 bases; bases with no gene match: 5. The CDR3 runs to 14 residues. CDR3 coding DNA: TGCGCCAGCAGCGCTGGGACAGGGGGCCTTGGCTACACCTTC. Translation: CASSAGTGGLGYTF.

The chain recombines TRBV7-9 with TRBJ1-1; TRBD1 might be the D (5 bases). This CDR3 region has 14 residues. Germline V gene data show CDR1 as SEHNR and CDR2 as FQNEAQ (reference sequence). V was shortened by 1 base and J by 1 base, with 7 bases between the two germline ends. The CDR3 DNA sequence: TGTGCCAGCAGCTTAGAGGGACCGAACACTGAAGCTTTCTTT. Translation gives CASSLEGPNTEAFF.

CDR3 protein: CATSTRWEYNEQFF. The CDR3 DNA reads as TGTGCCACCTCGACCCGGTGGGAGTACAATGAGCAGTTCTTC. The chain joins TRBV24-1 to TRBJ2-1; possibly TRBD2 for D (5 bases). The CDR3 has 14 amino acids. Between the trimmed V and J ends, which lost 9 bases and 4 bases, there was a span of 15 bases. The V gene's germline CDR1 is KGHDR and CDR2 SFDVKD.

The DNA for the CDR3 is TGTGCCAGCAGCGTAGCTGGACTAGTGGACGCTGGGGCCAACGTCCTGACTTTC. Protein: CASSVAGLVDAGANVLTF. The V gene is TRBV9, the J gene TRBJ2-6, with 7 bases matching TRBD2. The CDR3 covers 18 residues. Germline V lookup: CDR1 SGDLS, CDR2 YYNGEE. The J segment lost 2 bases and the V segment lost 0 bases, leaving 8 bases of the junction unmatched. The complete variable domain, with remaining parts taken from reference TRBV9 and TRBJ2-6, reads DSGVTQTPKHLITATGQRVTLRCSPRSGDLSVYWYQQSLDQGLQFLIQYYNGEERAKGNILERFSAQQFPDLHSELNLSSLELGDSALYFCASSVAGLVDAGANVLTFGAGSRLTVL.

The rearrangement uses TRBV6-1 and TRBJ2-3, with D perhaps TRBD2 (7 bases). Germline CDR1 reads MNHNS; CDR2 reads SASEGT. The CDR3 consists of 18 residues. The ends were cut back, 6 bases at V and 2 bases at J, with 24 bases in the middle. CDR3: CASRTYSKPGGVTDTQYF. CDR3 nucleotides: TGTGCCAGCAGGACCTATTCAAAGCCGGGGGGCGTCACAGATACGCAGTATTTT.

This clonotype is a singleton in its sample. The chain carries TRBV7-9 and TRBJ1-2; no clear D gene. V dropped 7 bases and J dropped 2 bases, with 8 bases sitting between them. Germline V lookup: CDR1 SEHNR, CDR2 FQNEAQ (reference sequence). The CDR3 totals 12 residues. The CDR3 DNA follows: TGTGCCAGCAACTGGACGAACTATGGCTACACCTTC. Translated, it gives CASNWTNYGYTF.

The CDR3 spells CAWSVKKSGCDLPYEQYF. As DNA, the CDR3 is TGTGCCTGGAGTGTAAAGAAGTCGGGGTGTGATCTCCCGTACGAGCAGTACTTC. J is TRBJ2-7 and V is TRBV30; D might be TRBD2 (5 bases). The germline gives CDR1 GTSNPN, CDR2 SVGIG (reference sequence). The CDR3 consists of 18 residues. V was shortened by 0 bases and J by 4 bases, with 25 bases between the two germline ends.

The chain has TRBV29-1 and TRBJ2-5; perhaps TRBD1 as D (6 bases). Germline-derived CDR1 and CDR2 are SQVTM and ANQGSEA. The CDR3 loop spans 13 amino acids. Trimming cost V 7 bases and J 1 base, with 13 bases left between them. DNA of the CDR3: TGCAGCGCCAAGGACAGCACCCAAGAGACCCAGTACTTC. Translation: CSAKDSTQETQYF.

This clonotype showed up just once. This rearrangement joins TRBV19 to TRBJ2-4; D remains unclear. The CDR3 runs to 16 residues. Trimming removed 5 bases at V and 0 bases at J, with 14 bases between. Germline V lookup: CDR1 LNHDA, CDR2 SQIVND (reference sequence). CDR3 DNA: TGTGCCAGTAGTTCCCCAGGACCCCAAGCCAAAAACATTCAGTACTTC. Translation: CASSSPGPQAKNIQYF.

The gene calls are TRBV25-1 and TRBJ2-7, with D perhaps matching TRBD1 or TRBD2 (6 bases each). There are 11 residues in the CDR3. Deletions cut 6 bases from V and 6 bases from J, with 9 bases between. Germline CDR1 MGHDK, CDR2 SYGVNS. Written as DNA, the CDR3 is TGTGCCAGCAGACAGGGAGGCGAGCAGTACTTC. This translates into CASRQGGEQYF.

V gene TRBV2 combines with J gene TRBJ2-3; D tentatively fits TRBD1 or TRBD2 (5 bases each). V was shortened by 4 bases and J by 6 bases, with 17 bases between the two germline ends. The CDR3 is made up of 15 amino acids. In germline, CDR1 is SNHLY, CDR2 FYNNEI. The DNA of the CDR3 is TGTGCCAGCAGTGTAGAAACGGGGCGAACTGATACGCAGTATTTT. It codes for CASSVETGRTDTQYF.

The genes are TRBV7-2 and TRBJ2-2, with D unresolved. The CDR3 consists of 14 residues. The V and J ends lost 1 base and 7 bases respectively, with 10 bases between them. Germline lookup yields CDR1 SGHTA and CDR2 FQGNSA. CDR3 residues: CASSLEALRGELFF. CDR3 nucleotides: TGTGCCAGCAGCTTAGAGGCCCTCCGCGGGGAGCTGTTTTTT.

J is TRBJ1-6 and V is TRBV20-1; perhaps TRBD1 as D (6 bases). In germline, CDR1 is DFQATT, CDR2 SNEGSKA (reference sequence). This CDR3 is 13 amino acids long. CDR3 in DNA: TGCAGGGGGGAGGGGGGAGATAATTCACCCCTCCACTTT. It encodes CRGEGGDNSPLHF.

This chain connects TRBV5-6 to TRBJ2-1, with TRBD2 identical over 12 bases. Unmatched junction bases numbered 1, after V lost 1 base and J lost 5 bases. The CDR3 totals 15 residues. Germline V gives CDR1 SGHDT, CDR2 YYEEEE. The CDR3 DNA reads as TGTGCCAGCAGCTTGAGGACTAGCGGGAACAATGAGCAGTTCTTC. Protein sequence: CASSLRTSGNNEQFF.

The V call is TRBV6-2 or TRBV6-3, the J call TRBJ2-5; 8 nucleotides agree with TRBD1. CDR3 length equals 15 residues. V lost 7 bases, J lost 4 bases, and 11 bases stayed unmatched. Germline-derived CDR1 and CDR2 are MNHEY and SVGEGT. CDR3 DNA: TGTGCCAGCAACCCGTTCAGGGGGCAGAGAGAGACCCAGTACTTC. It encodes CASNPFRGQRETQYF.

The rearrangement joins TRBV29-1 to TRBJ2-5; D gene unclear. The germline gives CDR1 SQVTM, CDR2 ANQGSEA. Trimming took 4 bases from V and 5 from J, leaving 8 bases between them. The CDR3 covers 11 residues. CDR3 bases: TGCAGCGTTGTGTTTCGTGAGACCCAGTACTTC. Translated: CSVVFRETQYF.

The chain links TRBV5-1 to TRBJ2-1; 9 bases align to TRBD2. The CDR3 contains 16 residues. Germline lookup yields CDR1 SGHRS and CDR2 YFSETQ. V gave up 0 bases and J gave up 8 bases; unmatched junction bases: 9. CDR3 loop: CASSLEARGGHDEQFF. The CDR3 DNA is TGCGCCAGCAGCTTGGAGGCGCGGGGGGGCCACGATGAGCAGTTCTTC.

The chain couples TRBV5-4 to TRBJ1-6; 9 bases agree with TRBD1. The CDR3 extends over 14 amino acids. Germline CDR1 reads SGHNT; CDR2 reads YYREEE (reference sequence). The junction had 5 bases not matched to a gene; V was cut back by 5 bases and J by 8 bases. CDR3 DNA sequence: TGTGCCAGCAGATCCGGGACAGGGTATTCACCCCTCCACTTT. Translating it yields CASRSGTGYSPLHF.

The gene calls are TRBV29-1 and TRBJ2-3; 13 nucleotides match TRBD2. This CDR3 comprises 16 residues. Germline CDR1 SQVTM, CDR2 ANQGSEA. V was pared by 6 bases and J by 1 base, with 7 bases of the junction left unmatched. The chain's CDR3 is CSVWTSGRSGTDTQYF. The DNA of the CDR3 is TGCAGCGTATGGACTAGCGGGAGATCGGGCACAGATACGCAGTATTTT.

This clonotype was detected a few times. The chain uses TRBV20-1 and TRBJ2-4; D gene ambiguous. This CDR3 region has 15 residues. CDR1 and CDR2 (germline): DFQATT, SNEGSKA (reference sequence). V lost 3 bases to trimming and J lost 0 bases, with 12 bases between them. The CDR3 loop reads CSAREERLAKNIQYF. CDR3 in DNA: TGCAGTGCTAGGGAAGAGCGATTAGCCAAAAACATTCAGTACTTC.

The chain couples TRBV3-1 to TRBJ1-3, with D uncertain. The CDR3 runs to 16 residues. The germline V gene encodes CDR1 LGHDT and CDR2 YNNKEL (reference sequence). Trimming stripped 1 base from V and 1 base from J, with 11 bases between. The CDR3 DNA reads as TGTGCCAGCAGCCAAGGACCCGGACCGTCTGGAAACACCATATATTTT. Residues: CASSQGPGPSGNTIYF.

This rearrangement joins TRBV7-9 to TRBJ2-6; perhaps TRBD2 as D (6 bases). Germline V lookup: CDR1 SEHNR, CDR2 FQNEAQ (reference sequence). V was pared by 5 bases and J by 2 bases, with 13 bases between. This CDR3 contains 16 residues. For the CDR3, the DNA is TGTGCCAGCAGCCCCTACCCGGGGGCTGGGGCCAACGTCCTGACTTTC. The encoded protein is CASSPYPGAGANVLTF.

The chain combines TRBV3-1 with TRBJ2-5, with a weak D call TRBD1 (6 bases). Germline V gives CDR1 LGHDT, CDR2 YNNKEL (reference sequence). Trimming left V 4 bases short and J 1 base short, with 10 bases between. The CDR3 totals 14 residues. CDR3 loop: CASSPRTAQETQYF. The CDR3 DNA sequence: TGTGCCAGCAGCCCACGGACAGCCCAAGAGACCCAGTACTTC.

The CDR3 nucleotides are TGTGCCAGCAGCTTGGGGGGAGTTTACAACACTGAAGCTTTCTTT. As protein: CASSLGGVYNTEAFF. The chain employs TRBV5-6 and TRBJ1-1; D remains ambiguous. Germline V gives CDR1 SGHDT, CDR2 YYEEEE. V shed 0 bases and J shed 2 bases, with 11 bases lying between them. The CDR3 loop spans 15 amino acids.

This clonotype was observed a single time. The chain couples TRBV2 to TRBJ1-4; 9 nucleotides line up with TRBD1. Per the germline V gene, CDR1 is SNHLY and CDR2 is FYNNEI. The length of the CDR3 is 14 residues. The junction had 7 bases not matched to a gene; V was cut back by 6 bases and J by 8 bases. The CDR3 spells CASSVTGGGEKLFF. CDR3 nucleotide sequence: TGTGCCAGCAGCGTGACAGGGGGTGGAGAAAAACTGTTTTTT.

This chain links TRBV29-1 with TRBJ2-5; no reliable D call. The CDR3 runs 10 residues. V was trimmed by 7 bases and J by 3 bases, leaving 6 bases between them. CDR1 is SQVTM, CDR2 ANQGSEA, per germline. The CDR3 reads CSAAKETQYF. DNA of the CDR3: TGCAGCGCCGCAAAAGAGACCCAGTACTTC.

V usage is TRBV3-1 and J usage is TRBJ2-5; 7 nucleotides match TRBD2. After removal of 1 base from V and 4 bases from J, the junction contained 6 bases not matched to a gene. The CDR3 totals 15 residues. Germline V lookup: CDR1 LGHDT, CDR2 YNNKEL (reference sequence). In DNA, the CDR3 is TGTGCCAGCAGCCAAGTAAGCGGGATTAGAGAGACCCAGTACTTC. It is translated as CASSQVSGIRETQYF.

There are a few counts of this clonotype. The genes are TRBV7-2 and TRBJ2-7; D remains ambiguous. CDR3 length equals 13 residues. The germline gives CDR1 SGHTA, CDR2 FQGNSA. V was clipped by 5 bases and J by 4 bases, with 12 bases between them. The CDR3 bases are TGTGCCAGCAGCCCCGTGTTCGTATACGAGCAGTACTTC. The encoded protein is CASSPVFVYEQYF.